This T cell receptor (beta chain) came from a study of T cells in Graves' hyperthyroidism and ophthalmopathy (dated by TCRdb to between 2018 and 2021). Background on the whole study: Peripheral blood was collected at initial diagnosis, before any treatment. To identify TCR V-J signatures that set the groups apart, the researchers used a discovery cohort of about a hundred patients, made up of 40 to 45 with Graves' ophthalmopathy and some 60 with stable Graves' hyperthyroidism. Prospective prediction of ophthalmopathy was tested in an independent validation cohort consisting of 18 to 20 hyperthyroidism patients and some 17 patients who later progressed to ophthalmopathy. The 100 or so discovery patients were divided at random into training and test sets in a 7:3 ratio. Thyroid tissue and blood T-cell repertoires from over 5 Graves' hyperthyroidism patients were also compared in the study. Following sampling, methimazole starting at 30 mg daily was given to hyperthyroidism patients, and high-dose intravenous methylprednisolone was given to ophthalmopathy patients. According to the paper, TCR Vbeta CDR3 sequencing was carried out on 135 peripheral blood samples, which came from around 43 ophthalmopathy, around 75 hyperthyroidism and roughly 17 progressor patients. What the work shows at the level of the full study, not this receptor alone: Sample size was not statistically predetermined, and blinding of investigators to group allocation was not performed. Ophthalmopathy was separated from stable hyperthyroidism by a 13 V-J signature model, with roughly 88% sensitivity and roughly 81% specificity obtained in cross-validation and 80%/75% obtained in testing. Most expanded thyroid clonotypes (frequency above 0.001) were also detected in blood, a finding suggesting that blood repertoires may reflect thyroid immune responses. In validation, the model predicted progression to ophthalmopathy a median of approximately 6.6 months before onset, with approximately 70% sensitivity and 72.22% specificity.

Ophthalmopathy patients had moderately to severely active disease, with a Clinical Activity Score of 3 or more, a NOSPECS grade of 4 or more, and a disease duration of less than 3 months. Patients with uncontrolled infections, other autoimmune diseases, pregnancy or lactation were excluded. Diagnoses were based on clinical symptoms, serum thyroxine and TRAb, thyroid ultrasound and orbital computed tomography. PBMCs were isolated from approximately 10 ml of fresh peripheral blood by Ficoll-Paque density gradient centrifugation. Total RNA was extracted with Trizol reagent, and quality was checked on an Agilent 2100 Bioanalyzer. From a lookup of the germline V gene (reference sequence), CDR1 and CDR2 are DFQATT and SNEGSKA. Relative to germline, V is missing 2 bases and J is missing 3 bases, with 8 bases of the junction outside any gene match. Spanning cysteine to phenylalanine, the CDR3 consists of 16 amino acids. Only the CDR3 part of the read is kept: 48 bases, read in frame from the first base.

The TCR beta CDR3 regions were amplified from the RNA transcripts. For the first round of RT-PCR on the TCR CDR3, the HTBI primer set was used together with the Qiagen OneStep RT-PCR kit. Libraries were constructed in a second round of multiplex PCR, after which size selection and purification were carried out. Sequencing of the libraries was done on an Illumina HiSeq2000 using paired-end 100 bp reads. In the authors' own workflow: SOAPnuke was used to process the raw data, throwing out any read that contained adapters or uncalled bases, had a mean Phred below 15, or lacked an exact constant-primer or identifier match. High-quality paired reads were merged with COPE v1.2.5, and unique nucleotide sequences were defined as clonotypes. Clonotypes were aligned to IMGT TRBV, TRBD and TRBJ reference segments using MiTCR v1.1. The analysis included only V-J combinations with a frequency above 0.0001, which together covered 99% to 99.2% of the repertoires. The TCS score was defined as the ratio of F50 (clonal expansion) to E x V (chaos), calculated using BLOSUM62-based TCRdist between CDR3 peptides within each V-J. Welch's t-statistics and random forest reduced fewer than 600 V-J features to 13, which were used in a naive Bayes classifier (R e1071). TCRdb reprocessed the public reads (quality trimming at Q25 with fastp, clone calling with MiXCR) and kept in-frame beta chains. CDR3 protein sequences are deduplicated, and each keeps its most common genes and DNA. These V and J calls originate from TCRdb's pipeline instead of the authors' own analysis. In all, the sample holds roughly 500,000 distinct CDR3 sequences, and more than 15% of those were seen once. Approximately 30% of the sample belongs to the ten largest clones.

In this sample, this clonotype turned up many times. Its antigen specificity is not known. Within one base of it there is no much larger clone, and no base qualities were kept. The receptor was isolated from a woman in her 30s with Graves' ophthalmopathy. This receptor chain uses TRBV20-1 and TRBJ1-3; 9 central bases correspond to TRBD1. The sample taken for sequencing was blood. The CDR3 in this case is CSARRPGQGDGNTIYF. The DNA sequence is given as TGCAGTGCTAGACGCCCGGGACAGGGCGATGGAAACACCATATATTTT.